These T cell receptor beta chains were read from a single sample in a study of technical replicates of blood from several donors. Using immunoSEQ multiplex PCR, the repertoire was profiled, and TCRdb retains in-frame clones only, with some absent. The table shows 70,000 to 80,000 clones, with about nine tenths occurring only once. The source material was T cells isolated from PBMCs. The receptors were sampled from a human donor in good health. Some clones in this sample may be carry-over from other donors' samples. Both conserved end residues are part of each CDR3. A D gene is named only where the DNA matches it firmly. Clone size appears in some rows only: once, few, many, or a class for an expanded clone.

clone size	D gene	V gene	J gene	CDR3 DNA	CDR3 protein
-	TRBD1	TRBV11-2	TRBJ2-1	TGTGCCAGCAGCTTACGGGACAGCCGCTCCTACAATGAGCAGTTCTTC	CASSLRDSRSYNEQFF
few	TRBD1	TRBV4-1	TRBJ1-6	TGCGCCAGCAGCCACCCAACAGGGGTCGCGAATTCACCCCTCCACTTT	CASSHPTGVANSPLHF
-	TRBD2	TRBV6-5	TRBJ2-1	TGTGCCAGCAGTTACTCGGCGCTAGCGGGAGTGAGTGAGCAGTTCTTC	CASSYSALAGVSEQFF
-	-	TRBV9	TRBJ2-1	TGTGCCAGCAGCTCCGCCCGGTCTGAGTCCTACAATGAGCAGTTCTTC	CASSSARSESYNEQFF
-	TRBD1	TRBV28	TRBJ1-1	TGTGCCAGCACCCCAGGACAGGGGCCCACTGAAGCTTTCTTT	CASTPGQGPTEAFF
-	-	TRBV10-3	TRBJ1-1	TGTGCCATCAGTGAGTCACAGGTCCACACTGAAGCTTTCTTT	CAISESQVHTEAFF
-	-	TRBV4-2	TRBJ1-1	TGTGCCAGCAGCCAGGCCAGTGGGGGCAGGGTAAACACTGAAGCTTTCTTT	CASSQASGGRVNTEAFF
once	-	TRBV7-3	TRBJ2-3	TGTGCCAGCAGCTTAACTAGCGGAAGCACAGATACGCAGTATTTT	CASSLTSGSTDTQYF
-	-	TRBV5-6	TRBJ2-7	TGTGCCAGCACCACAAAGCAGGGGTCACCCTACGAGCAGTACTTC	CASTTKQGSPYEQYF
-	TRBD2	TRBV7-2	TRBJ2-3	TGTGCCAGCACCCCGAGGACTAGATCAGATACGCAGTATTTT	CASTPRTRSDTQYF
few	TRBD1	TRBV7-3	TRBJ1-6	TGTGCCAGCAGCCAGACAGGGTCTTCGGATTCACCCCTCCACTTT	CASSQTGSSDSPLHF
-	-	TRBV6-5	TRBJ2-1	TGTGCCAGCAGTTACTCGCGGGGATACGAGTCGTTCTTC	CASSYSRGYESFF
-	-	TRBV9	TRBJ2-5	TGTGCCAGCAGCGTAGGAGGGCGTGTGGGAGAGACCCAGTACTTC	CASSVGGRVGETQYF
-	TRBD1	TRBV27	TRBJ2-1	TGTGCCAGCAGTTTTCTCAGGGGGCAAGTAGATGAGCAGTTCTTC	CASSFLRGQVDEQFF
once	-	TRBV4-1	TRBJ1-4	TGCGCCAGCCGCGAGGAGGGATTAACCGGCCGACTGTTTTTT	CASREEGLTGRLFF
-	TRBD1	TRBV30	TRBJ2-7	TGTGCCTGGAGTGGGGGACAGGGTTGGGAGCAGTACTTC	CAWSGGQGWEQYF
-	-	TRBV4-2	TRBJ2-5	TGTGCCAGCAGCCAAGCTATCGGTCGGGGACTTCCAGAGACCCAGTACTTC	CASSQAIGRGLPETQYF
-	TRBD1	TRBV6-5	TRBJ2-3	TGTGCCAGCAGTCTACAGGGGACGAAAAATACGCAGTATTTT	CASSLQGTKNTQYF
-	TRBD1	TRBV6-1	TRBJ2-7	TGTGCCAGCAGATACAGGGGTGTGACCTACGAGCAGTACTTC	CASRYRGVTYEQYF
-	TRBD2	TRBV15	TRBJ2-7	TGTGCCACCAGCGTAGGGAGGGAGGGCAGCGAGCAGTACTTC	CATSVGREGSEQYF
-	-	TRBV5-1	TRBJ2-3	TGCGCCAGCAGCTTCGGGTCCAAGTTGGGTCGGGATACGCAGTATTTT	CASSFGSKLGRDTQYF
-	TRBD2	TRBV6-1	TRBJ2-5	TGTGCCAGCAGTGAAGCGAGATTGAGCGGGAGGAGCCAAGAGACCCAGTACTTC	CASSEARLSGRSQETQYF
-	-	TRBV6-4	TRBJ1-4	TGTGCCAGCAGTGACTACGCACCTGATAGTGAAAAACTGTTTTTT	CASSDYAPDSEKLFF
-	-	TRBV10-3	TRBJ2-1	TGTGCCATCAGTGATTCCAGGGGTGGCAATGAGCAGTTCTTC	CAISDSRGGNEQFF
-	TRBD2	TRBV29-1	TRBJ2-7	TGCAGCGGACGGTCGGGACTAAACTCCTACGAGCAGTACTTC	CSGRSGLNSYEQYF
-	TRBD1	TRBV10-1	TRBJ2-1	TGCGCCAGCAGCAAAGACCGGGACAGGGCCTACAATGAGCAGTTCTTC	CASSKDRDRAYNEQFF
-	-	TRBV6-1	TRBJ1-1	TGTGCCAGCAGTAGGAACGACAGGCGATTGGTCTTCTTT	CASSRNDRRLVFF
-	TRBD2	TRBV11-1	TRBJ2-2	TGTGCCAGCACCCTGAGCGGGGGGGTAACGACCGGGGAGCTGTTTTTT	CASTLSGGVTTGELFF
-	TRBD1	TRBV28	TRBJ1-1	TGTGCCAGCAGTTCCCCCGGGACAGGCTTCAACACTGAAGCTTTCTTT	CASSSPGTGFNTEAFF
few	TRBD1	TRBV10-2	TRBJ1-5	TGCGCCATCTCGACAGGGTCGGGTCAGCCCCAGCATTTT	CAISTGSGQPQHF
-	TRBD1	TRBV29-1	TRBJ1-3	TGCAGCGTTATACTGACAGGGGGTGGAAACACCATATATTTT	CSVILTGGGNTIYF
-	-	TRBV2	TRBJ2-7	TGTGCCAGCAGGGAGGGTGAGCAGTACTTC	CASREGEQYF
few	-	TRBV4-1	TRBJ2-2	TGCGCCAGCAGCTCCGGTACCACCACCGGGGAGGTGTTTTTT	CASSSGTTTGEVFF
-	-	TRBV12-5	TRBJ1-2	TGTGCTAGTGGTTTGGGCGGGACCTACTATGGCTACACCTTC	CASGLGGTYYGYTF
-	TRBD1	TRBV11-2	TRBJ2-7	TGTGCCAGCAGCTTTGGGACAGAATACGAGCAGTACTTC	CASSFGTEYEQYF
-	-	TRBV6-5	TRBJ1-1	TGTGCCAGCAGACATGGACAGTATTTTTTCTTT	CASRHGQYFFF
-	TRBD1	TRBV4-2	TRBJ1-6	TGTGCCAGCAGCCAAGAATCCCCAGGGGGCGCGGGTGGATCACCCCTCCACTTT	CASSQESPGGAGGSPLHF
-	-	TRBV5-1	TRBJ2-3	TGCGCCAGCAGTCTTTGGGAGGGCACAGATACGCAGTATTTT	CASSLWEGTDTQYF
-	-	TRBV29-1	TRBJ1-2	TGCAGCGTTTCTAACAGGCTCGCGGAAGGCTACACCTTC	CSVSNRLAEGYTF
-	-	TRBV5-1	TRBJ2-7	TGCGCCAGCAGCTTCGACAATTACCCTCAAGAGCAGTACTTC	CASSFDNYPQEQYF
-	-	TRBV2	TRBJ2-1	TGTGCCAGCAACAGAGACGACAATGAGCAGTTCTTC	CASNRDDNEQFF